This TCR beta chain was sequenced for a study of cytomegalovirus exposure and HLA in healthy donors. The study's findings and limits: Previously analyzed data showed that most TCR beta V segments were productive at a frequency of about 87% or about 30%.

CDR1 and CDR2 from the germline V gene are SQVTM and ANQGSEA. V lost 4 bases, J lost 5 bases, and 3 bases stayed unmatched. The CDR3 contains 12 residues. PCR used 60 Vbeta primers and 13 Jbeta primers. Some clones are missing from TCRdb's copy, which holds only in-frame ones; the method was immunoSEQ multiplex PCR. The sample has more than 95,000 clones; 78% are singletons. About this clone itself: What it recognizes is unknown.

The chain couples TRBV29-1 to TRBJ2-5, with 8 positions matching TRBD1. The source of this sequence is a young man in good health and CMV-seronegative. Sequencing was carried out using PBMCs. The chain's CDR3 is CSVGDRRETQYF. CDR3 coding DNA: TGCAGCGTTGGGGACAGGCGGGAGACCCAGTACTTC.